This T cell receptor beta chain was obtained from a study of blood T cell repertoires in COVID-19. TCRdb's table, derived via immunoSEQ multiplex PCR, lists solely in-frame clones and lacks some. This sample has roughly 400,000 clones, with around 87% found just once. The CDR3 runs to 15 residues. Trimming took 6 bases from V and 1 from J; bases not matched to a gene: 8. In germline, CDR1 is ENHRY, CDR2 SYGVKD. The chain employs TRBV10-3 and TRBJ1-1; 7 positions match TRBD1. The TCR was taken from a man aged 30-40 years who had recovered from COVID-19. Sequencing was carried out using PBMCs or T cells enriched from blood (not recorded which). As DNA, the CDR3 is TGTGCCATCAGGGATCGACAGGGCTCGAACACTGAAGCTTTCTTT. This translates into CAIRDRQGSNTEAFF.